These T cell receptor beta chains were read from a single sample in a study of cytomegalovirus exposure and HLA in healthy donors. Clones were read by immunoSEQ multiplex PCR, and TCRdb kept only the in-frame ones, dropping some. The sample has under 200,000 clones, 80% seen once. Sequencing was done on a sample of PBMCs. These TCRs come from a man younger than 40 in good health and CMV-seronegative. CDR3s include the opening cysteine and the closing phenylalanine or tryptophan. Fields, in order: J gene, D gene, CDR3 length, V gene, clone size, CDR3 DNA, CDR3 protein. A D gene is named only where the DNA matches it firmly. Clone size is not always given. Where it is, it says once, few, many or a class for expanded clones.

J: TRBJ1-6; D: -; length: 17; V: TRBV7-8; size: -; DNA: TGTGCCAGCAGCCGACCACAGGGAGGGGGGTCCAATTCACCCCTCCACTTT; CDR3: CASSRPQGGGSNSPLHF
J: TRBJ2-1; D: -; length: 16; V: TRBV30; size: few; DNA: TGTGCCTGGAGTGTCAGCTTAGCGCTGTCTTTAGGTGAGCAGTTCTTC; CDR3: CAWSVSLALSLGEQFF
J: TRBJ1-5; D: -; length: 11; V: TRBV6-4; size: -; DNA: TGTGCCAGCACTATCAATCAGCCCCAGCATTTT; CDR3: CASTINQPQHF
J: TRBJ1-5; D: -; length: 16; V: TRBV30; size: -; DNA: TGTGCCTGGAGTGTGTCGGGAGGGGTCCGAAATCAGCCCCAGCATTTT; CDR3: CAWSVSGGVRNQPQHF
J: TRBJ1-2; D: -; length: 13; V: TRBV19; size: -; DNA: TGTGCCAGTAGTCGGAGCCGTAACTATGGCTACACCTTC; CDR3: CASSRSRNYGYTF
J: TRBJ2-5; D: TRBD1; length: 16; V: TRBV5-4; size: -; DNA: TGTGCCAGCAGCTTGGGCCACAGGGGCGAGGAAGAGACCCAGTACTTC; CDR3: CASSLGHRGEEETQYF
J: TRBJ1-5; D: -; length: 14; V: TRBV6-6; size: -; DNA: TGTGCCAGCCGGGTAGCACAGGGCGTCCAGCCCCAGCATTTT; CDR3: CASRVAQGVQPQHF
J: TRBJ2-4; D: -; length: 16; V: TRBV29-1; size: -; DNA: TGCAGCGCCCTCCTCCCTCTAACAGGGTCCAAAAACATTCAGTACTTC; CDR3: CSALLPLTGSKNIQYF
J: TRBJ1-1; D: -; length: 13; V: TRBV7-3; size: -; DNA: TGTGCCACCTCGGACAGCGTGAACACTGAAGCTTTCTTT; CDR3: CATSDSVNTEAFF
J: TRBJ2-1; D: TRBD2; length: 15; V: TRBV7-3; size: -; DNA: TGTGCCAGCAGCTTAGGTGGCGGGGGGGCCAGTGAGCAGTTCTTC; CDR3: CASSLGGGGASEQFF
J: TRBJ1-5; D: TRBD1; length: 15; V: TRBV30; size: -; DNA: TGTGCCTGGAGTTCGCTGGACAGGCCATATCAGCCCCAGCATTTT; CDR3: CAWSSLDRPYQPQHF
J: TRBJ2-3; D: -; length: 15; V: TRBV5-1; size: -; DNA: TGCGCCAGCAGCTTGATCCTCAGTAATACAGATACGCAGTATTTT; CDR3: CASSLILSNTDTQYF
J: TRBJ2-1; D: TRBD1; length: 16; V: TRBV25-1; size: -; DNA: TGTGCCAGCAGCGCCACGACAGGGTCCGGATACAATGAGCAGTTCTTC; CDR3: CASSATTGSGYNEQFF
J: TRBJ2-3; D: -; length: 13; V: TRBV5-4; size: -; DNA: TGTGCCAGCAGCTTTTCGTTGAGAGATACGCAGTATTTT; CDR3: CASSFSLRDTQYF
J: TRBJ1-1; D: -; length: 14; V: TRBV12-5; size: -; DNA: TGTGCTAGTGCCAGAGGGGGGGGTGACACTGAAGCTTTCTTT; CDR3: CASARGGGDTEAFF
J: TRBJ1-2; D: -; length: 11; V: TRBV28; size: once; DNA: TGTGCAGGGGAAGGGAACTATGGCTACACCTTC; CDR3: CAGEGNYGYTF
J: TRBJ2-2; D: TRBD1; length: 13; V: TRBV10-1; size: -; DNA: TGCGCCAGCAGCCTAACAGGGGCCGGGGAGCTGTTTTTT; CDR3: CASSLTGAGELFF
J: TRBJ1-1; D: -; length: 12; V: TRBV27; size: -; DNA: TGTGCCATGAATGACAGAAACACTGAAGCTTTCTTT; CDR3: CAMNDRNTEAFF
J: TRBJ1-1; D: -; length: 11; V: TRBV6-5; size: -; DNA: TGTGCCAGTGCCAGGGTGGGTGAAGCTTTCTTT; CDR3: CASARVGEAFF
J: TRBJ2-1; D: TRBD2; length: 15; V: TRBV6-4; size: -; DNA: TGTGCCAGCAGTGACCTAACGGGGGGGCGGAATGAGCAGTTCTTC; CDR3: CASSDLTGGRNEQFF
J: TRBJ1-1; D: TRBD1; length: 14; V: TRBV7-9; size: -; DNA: TGTGCCAGCACGAGGACAGGGGAGGCCCTTGAAGCTTTCTTT; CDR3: CASTRTGEALEAFF
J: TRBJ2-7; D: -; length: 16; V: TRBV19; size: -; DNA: TGTGCCAGTAGTATTAACTGGTCTTTACGAGCCTACGAGCAGTACTTC; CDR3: CASSINWSLRAYEQYF
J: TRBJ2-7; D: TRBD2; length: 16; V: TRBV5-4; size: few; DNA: TGTGCCAGCAGCCCTGGGACTAGCGGGAGTGGGTACGAGCAGTACTTC; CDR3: CASSPGTSGSGYEQYF
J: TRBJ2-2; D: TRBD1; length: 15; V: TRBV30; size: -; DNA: TGTGCCTGGAGACCCGGGACAGGGGGCCCCGGGGAGCTGTTTTTT; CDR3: CAWRPGTGGPGELFF
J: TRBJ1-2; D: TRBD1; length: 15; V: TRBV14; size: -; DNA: TGTGCCAGCAGCCGCCCGGGGACAGACAACTATGGCTACACCTTC; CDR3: CASSRPGTDNYGYTF
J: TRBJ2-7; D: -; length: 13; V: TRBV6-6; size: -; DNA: TGTGCCAGCAGTTCAGAAGAAGGACTCGAGCAGTACTTC; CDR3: CASSSEEGLEQYF
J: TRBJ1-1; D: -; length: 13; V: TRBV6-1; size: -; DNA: TGTGCCAGCAGTGAAATGGGGCGGTCTGAAGCTTTCTTT; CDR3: CASSEMGRSEAFF
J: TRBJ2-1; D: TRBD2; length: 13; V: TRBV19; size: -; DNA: TGTGCCAGTACGGGACTAGCGGACAATGAGCAGTTCTTC; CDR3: CASTGLADNEQFF
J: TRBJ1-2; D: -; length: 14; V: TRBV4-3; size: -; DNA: TGCGCCAGCAGCCACCGGACAGTAAGAGCTGGCTACACCTTC; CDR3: CASSHRTVRAGYTF
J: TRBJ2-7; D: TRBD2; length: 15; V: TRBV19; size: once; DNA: TGTGCCAGTAGTCTCGACGGGAGGACTTCCTACGAGCAGTACTTC; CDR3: CASSLDGRTSYEQYF
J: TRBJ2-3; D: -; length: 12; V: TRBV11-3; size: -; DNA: TGTGCCAGCAGCTTATTAGCAGGTCACCGGGGTTTT; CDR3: CASSLLAGHRGF
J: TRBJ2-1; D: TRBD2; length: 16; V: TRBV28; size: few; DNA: TGTGCCAGCAGACCCCTACTAGCGTGGGGGGGATCGGTGCAGTTCTTC; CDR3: CASRPLLAWGGSVQFF
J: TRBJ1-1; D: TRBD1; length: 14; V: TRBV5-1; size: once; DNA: TGCGCCAGCAGCGTAGGACAGGGGAGCACTGAAGCTTTCTTT; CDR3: CASSVGQGSTEAFF
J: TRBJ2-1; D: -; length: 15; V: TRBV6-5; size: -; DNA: TGTGCCAGCAGCCGGTCGGGGAGCTCCTACAATGAGCAGTTCTTC; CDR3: CASSRSGSSYNEQFF
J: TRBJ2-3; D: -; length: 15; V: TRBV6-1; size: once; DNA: TGTGCCAGCAGTGTACGGGCTAGCGGCACAGATACGCAGTATTTT; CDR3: CASSVRASGTDTQYF
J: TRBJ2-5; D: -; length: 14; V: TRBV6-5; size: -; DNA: TGTGCCAGCAGTCGCTCACTAGCTCAAGAGACCCAGTACTTC; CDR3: CASSRSLAQETQYF
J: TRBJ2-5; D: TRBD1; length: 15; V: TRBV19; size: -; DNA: TGTGCCAGTAGTATGGACAGGACGTACCAAGAGACCCAGTACTTC; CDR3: CASSMDRTYQETQYF
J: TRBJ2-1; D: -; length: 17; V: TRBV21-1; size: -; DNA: TGTGCCAGCGAATACCCCAGGAGGTGGGTCCCCTACAATGAGCAGTTCTTC; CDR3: CASEYPRRWVPYNEQFF
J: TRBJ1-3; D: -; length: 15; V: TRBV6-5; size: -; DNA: TGTGCCAGCAGTTCGTCACGAGCCTCTGGAAACACCATATATTTT; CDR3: CASSSSRASGNTIYF
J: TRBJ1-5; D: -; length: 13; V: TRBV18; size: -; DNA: TGTGCCAGCTCGCCCGGGAGCGATCAGCCCCAGCATTTT; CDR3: CASSPGSDQPQHF
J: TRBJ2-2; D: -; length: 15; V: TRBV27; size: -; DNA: TGTGCCAGCAGTTTGGGGGCAAGGGGCACCGGGGAGCTGTTTTTT; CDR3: CASSLGARGTGELFF
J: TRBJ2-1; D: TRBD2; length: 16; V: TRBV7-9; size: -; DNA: TGTGCCAGCAGCTTAGCCGGGACTAGCGGACCAGATGAGCAGTTCTTC; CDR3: CASSLAGTSGPDEQFF
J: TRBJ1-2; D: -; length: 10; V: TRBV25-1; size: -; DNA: TGTGCCAGCAGTAGAGACTTCTACACCTTC; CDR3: CASSRDFYTF
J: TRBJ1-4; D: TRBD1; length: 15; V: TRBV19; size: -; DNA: TGTGCCAGTAGTATCCTGACAGGGTCGGGTGAAAAACTGTTTTTT; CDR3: CASSILTGSGEKLFF
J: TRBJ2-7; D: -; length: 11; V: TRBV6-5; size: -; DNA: TGTGCCAGCGGGCGGGACGGCGAGCAGTACTTC; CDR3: CASGRDGEQYF
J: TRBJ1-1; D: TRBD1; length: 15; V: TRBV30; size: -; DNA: TGTGCCTGGAGTGTGACAGGGAGTGTGAACACTGAAGCTTTCTTT; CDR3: CAWSVTGSVNTEAFF
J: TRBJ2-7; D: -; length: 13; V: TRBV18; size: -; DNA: TGTGCCAGCTCACCGGCGGGCAATAGCGAGCAGTACTTC; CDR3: CASSPAGNSEQYF
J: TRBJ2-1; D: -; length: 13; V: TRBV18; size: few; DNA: TGTGCCAGCTCACCATTGGGCGGCGAGGGGGAGTTCTTC; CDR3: CASSPLGGEGEFF
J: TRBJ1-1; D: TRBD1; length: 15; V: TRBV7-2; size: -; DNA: TGTGCCAGCAGCTTAGCGACAGGGGTTCTTACTGAAGCTTTCTTT; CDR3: CASSLATGVLTEAFF
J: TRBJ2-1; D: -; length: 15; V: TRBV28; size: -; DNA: TGTGCCAGCAGTTTAGGGGGGGGCCCGTACAATGAGCAGTTCTTC; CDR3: CASSLGGGPYNEQFF
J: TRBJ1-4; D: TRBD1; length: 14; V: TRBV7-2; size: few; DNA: TGTGCCAGCAGCCTACGACAGGGGAGAGAAAAACTGTTTTTT; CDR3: CASSLRQGREKLFF
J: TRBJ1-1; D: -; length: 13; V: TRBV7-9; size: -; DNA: TGTGCCAGCAGCTTAGGACTGAACAGGGATGCTTTCTTT; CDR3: CASSLGLNRDAFF
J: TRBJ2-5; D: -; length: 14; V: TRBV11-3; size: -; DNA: TGTGCCAGCAGCTTAGGCAGGGGGGAAGAGACCCAGTACTTC; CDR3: CASSLGRGEETQYF
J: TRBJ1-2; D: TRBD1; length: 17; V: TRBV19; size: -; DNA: TGTGCCAGTAGTTCTCCCAAGGGGACAGGGAGTGTCTATGGCTACACCTTC; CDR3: CASSSPKGTGSVYGYTF
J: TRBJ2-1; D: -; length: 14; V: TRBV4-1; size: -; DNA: TGCGCCAGCAGCCGCCCCCGACTAGTGAATGAGCAGTTCTTC; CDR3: CASSRPRLVNEQFF